The 21 T cell receptor beta chains given below trace back to one sample, sequenced in a study of blood T cell repertoires in COVID-19. Assay used: immunoSEQ multiplex PCR; TCRdb lists only in-frame clones, some missing. The sample has approximately 210,000 clones, approximately 90% seen once. The sample comprised peripheral blood. These receptors were taken from a man aged 25 to 45 with acute or convalescent COVID-19.

The J gene is TRBJ2-7, the V gene TRBV7-8; 8 bases fit TRBD1. The CDR3 extends over 14 amino acids. V was clipped by 5 bases and J by 3 bases; unmatched bases: 6. The germline V gene has CDR1 SGHVS and CDR2 FQNEAQ. CDR3 in amino acids: CASSNRDRIYEQYF. The CDR3 nucleotides are TGTGCCAGCAGCAACCGGGACAGGATCTACGAGCAGTACTTC.

The V gene is TRBV12-5, the J gene TRBJ1-3, with D maybe TRBD1 (6 bases). The CDR3 runs to 14 residues. Trimming pared 6 bases from V and 0 bases from J, leaving 9 bases between. The V gene's germline CDR1 is LGHNT and CDR2 FRNRAP. The CDR3 sequence is CASGEGHSGNTIYF. The CDR3 nucleotides are TGTGCTAGTGGCGAGGGACACTCTGGAAACACCATATATTTT.

The chain joins TRBV28 to TRBJ2-7; 12 nucleotides line up with TRBD2. Germline V lookup: CDR1 MDHEN, CDR2 SYDVKM. V shed 4 bases, J shed 7 bases, and the junction held 8 bases outside the gene matches. The CDR3 covers 15 residues. The CDR3 is CASSSTGTSGWEQYF. The CDR3, as DNA: TGTGCCAGCAGTTCCACCGGGACTAGCGGGTGGGAGCAGTACTTC.

In the case of this clone: At one of its ends the junction is not consistent with the germline gene, which may arise from a read error. This chain links TRBV27 with TRBJ2-5; 11 positions agree with TRBD2. The germline V gene encodes CDR1 MNHEY and CDR2 SMNVEV (reference sequence). The CDR3 has 17 residues. CDR3 DNA: TGTGCCAGCAGGTTATCGGGACTAGCGGTTCCCCAAGAGACCCAGTACTTC. Translated, it gives CASRLSGLAVPQETQYF.

This chain links TRBV19 with TRBJ2-7; TRBD2 matches at 9 bases. Germline V gives CDR1 LNHDA, CDR2 SQIVND (reference sequence). Losses at the gene ends were 5 bases for V and 5 bases for J; bases not matched to a gene: 10. The CDR3 is 15 amino acids. CDR3 amino acids: CASSVTGTSTNEQYF. The CDR3 DNA reads as TGTGCCAGTAGTGTAACCGGGACTAGCACAAACGAGCAGTACTTC.

About this clone itself: Within the sample, other DNA sequences also encode this same CDR3. The V and J genes are TRBV18 and TRBJ1-1; D not resolved. The CDR3 spans 14 residues. V lost 2 bases and J lost 2, with 9 bases in between. Looked up from germline, CDR1 is KGHSH and CDR2 is LQKENI. The DNA of the CDR3 is TGTGCCAGCTCACCAGTATCCAGAAACACTGAAGCTTTCTTT. Translated: CASSPVSRNTEAFF.

The V gene is TRBV9, the J gene TRBJ2-1; the match to TRBD2 covers 15 bases. The germline V gene has CDR1 SGDLS and CDR2 YYNGEE. This CDR3 spans 20 amino acids. Trimming cost V 5 bases and J 0 bases; bases outside gene matches: 12. This chain's CDR3 is CASSLLGTSGGISSYNEQFF. CDR3 coding DNA: TGTGCCAGCAGTTTACTTGGGACTAGCGGGGGGATAAGCTCCTACAATGAGCAGTTCTTC.

The V and J genes are TRBV7-2 and TRBJ1-5; tentatively, D is TRBD1 (5 bases). The CDR3 consists of 14 residues. The germline V and J ends were trimmed by 1 base and 1 base, with 5 bases remaining between them. Germline CDR1 and CDR2: SGHTA and FQGNSA. CDR3 protein: CASSLGQSNQPQHF. The CDR3 coding sequence is TGTGCCAGCAGCTTAGGACAGAGCAATCAGCCCCAGCATTTT.

This chain links TRBV19 with TRBJ2-1; 7 nucleotides agree with TRBD1. With 4 bases clipped from V and 9 bases from J, the junction kept 9 bases outside the gene matches. The CDR3 sequence is 14 residues long. Per germline, CDR1 LNHDA and CDR2 SQIVND (reference sequence). CDR3: CASSKRQGNSEQFF. CDR3 nucleotides: TGTGCCAGTAGTAAGAGACAGGGCAACAGTGAGCAGTTCTTC.

The table lists this clone with a count of one. This chain links TRBV28 with TRBJ1-5; 8 nucleotides line up with TRBD1. V gave up 6 bases and J gave up 2 bases; unmatched junction bases: 6. The CDR3 totals 15 residues. CDR1 is MDHEN, CDR2 SYDVKM, per germline. The chain's CDR3 is CASRRGTGRNQPQHF. CDR3 DNA sequence: TGTGCCAGCAGACGCGGGACAGGCCGCAATCAGCCCCAGCATTTT.

The chain links TRBV28 to TRBJ2-7, with D possibly matching TRBD1 (6 bases). This CDR3 is built from 13 residues. V shed 6 bases and J shed 7 bases, with 16 bases lying between them. Germline-derived CDR1 and CDR2 are MDHEN and SYDVKM. CDR3 sequence: CASRGASREEQYF. The CDR3 nucleotides are TGTGCCAGCAGGGGGGCTTCCAGGGAAGAGCAGTACTTC. Drawing the rest from reference TRBV28 and TRBJ2-7, the complete variable domain is DVKVTQSSRYLVKRTGEKVFLECVQDMDHENMFWYRQDPGLGLRLIYFSYDVKMKEKGDIPEGYSVSREKKERFSLILESASTNQTSMYLCASRGASREEQYFGPGTRLTVT.

The CDR3 loop is CASSWGGKETQYF. CDR3 DNA sequence: TGTGCCAGCAGTTGGGGAGGGAAAGAGACCCAGTACTTC. The chain uses TRBV12-3 or TRBV12-4 and TRBJ2-5; 7 bases are shared with TRBD2. Trimming took 4 bases from V and 3 from J; bases not matched to a gene: 2. CDR3 length: 13 residues.

The gene calls are TRBV30 and TRBJ1-2, with 9 bases that match TRBD1. Losses at the gene ends were 2 bases for V and 8 bases for J; bases not matched to a gene: 12. This CDR3 contains 15 residues. Germline assignment: CDR1 GTSNPN and CDR2 SVGIG (reference sequence). The CDR3 region is CAWSYSGTGLEGYTF. The CDR3 region has the DNA TGTGCCTGGAGTTATTCCGGGACAGGGTTGGAAGGCTACACCTTC.

The chain employs TRBV14 and TRBJ1-4; TRBD1 agrees at 7 bases. Germline CDR1 SGHDN, CDR2 FVKESK. CDR3 size: 14 residues. With V trimmed by 4 bases and J by 2 bases, 1 base remained unmatched. CDR3 coding DNA: TGTGCCAGCAGCCGGACAGGCACTAATGAAAAACTGTTTTTT. Protein sequence: CASSRTGTNEKLFF.

This chain joins TRBV4-1 and TRBJ1-5, with D possibly matching TRBD1 (5 bases). CDR3 size: 17 residues. Trimming cost V 3 bases and J 4 bases, with 19 bases left between them. Germline V gene data show CDR1 as MGHRA and CDR2 as YSYEKL. CDR3 coding DNA: TGCGCCAGCAGCCACGCCCCCCCCCGGGGGTGGAATCAGCCCCAGCATTTT. The encoded protein is CASSHAPPRGWNQPQHF.

J is TRBJ2-7 and V is TRBV5-4, with 10 bases that match TRBD1. The CDR3 totals 15 residues. V was clipped by 4 bases and J by 7 bases; unmatched bases: 11. Germline V lookup: CDR1 SGHNT, CDR2 YYREEE (reference sequence). This chain's CDR3 is CASSRRQGATGEQYF. In DNA form, the CDR3 reads TGTGCCAGCAGCCGACGACAGGGGGCGACGGGGGAGCAGTACTTC.

This clone was detected a few times. The chain uses TRBV14 and TRBJ2-7, with D unresolved. The V and J ends lost 5 bases and 0 bases respectively, with 11 bases between them. The CDR3 consists of 14 residues. Per the germline V gene, CDR1 is SGHDN and CDR2 is FVKESK. This CDR3 is CASSEGRNSYEQYF. The CDR3 DNA reads as TGTGCCAGCAGCGAAGGCAGGAACTCCTACGAGCAGTACTTC.

The genes are TRBV5-5 and TRBJ1-5, with D unresolved. This CDR3 contains 15 residues. Germline lookup yields CDR1 SGHKS and CDR2 YYEKEE (reference sequence). Trimming left V 1 base short and J 9 bases short, with 17 bases between. The CDR3 loop reads CASSLMSGELWPQHF. DNA of the CDR3: TGTGCCAGCAGCTTGATGTCGGGAGAATTGTGGCCCCAGCATTTT.

This clone occurred once. The chain links TRBV10-3 to TRBJ1-2, with D perhaps matching TRBD1 (6 bases). Germline V gene lookup returns CDR1 ENHRY and CDR2 SYGVKD. This CDR3 contains 15 residues. Trimming cost V 3 bases and J 8 bases, with 19 bases left between them. CDR3 in amino acids: CAISEQQGGFRGYTF. The CDR3 DNA is TGTGCCATCAGTGAACAACAGGGAGGGTTCAGGGGCTACACCTTC.

The V and J genes are TRBV18 and TRBJ2-7; D unresolved. This CDR3 is 14 amino acids long. Germline lookup yields CDR1 KGHSH and CDR2 LQKENI. Trimming removed 3 bases from V and 5 bases from J, with 14 bases in between. The CDR3 region has the DNA TGTGCCAGCTCACCCCAAATCGTACCGGACGAGCAGTACTTC. This sequence encodes CASSPQIVPDEQYF.

This sequence joins TRBV11-2 and TRBJ2-2; no firm D call. V gave up 5 bases and J gave up 4 bases, with 8 bases separating them. CDR1 and CDR2 from the germline V gene are SGHAT and FQNNGV. The CDR3 sequence is 13 residues long. CDR3 bases: TGTGCCAGCAGCCTCGAGAGCACCGGGGAGCTGTTTTTT. This gives the protein CASSLESTGELFF.